The sequence of this T cell receptor beta chain was determined in a study of blood T cell repertoires in COVID-19. Overall study context: Material from acute and convalescent COVID-19 was sourced from the United States, Italy and Spain. PBMCs, B-cell-depleted T cells, or T cells provided the cDNA or gDNA that made up the material.

V lost 1 base and J lost 14, with 15 bases in between. There are 13 residues in the CDR3. Germline V gene sequence: CDR1 LGHNA, CDR2 YSLEER. As handled by the study authors: Amplification from reference gene primers served as the basis for estimated nucleated cell counts. The assay was immunoSEQ multiplex PCR, and TCRdb's table has in-frame clones only and misses some. The DNA was the basis for D and trimming; V, J and clone size are from that table. The sample consists of some 57,000 clones, 85% to 90% of them appearing once. This clone appeared once. The TCR comes from a man in his sixties with active COVID-19. This sequence joins TRBV4-3 and TRBJ1-3, with a possible D match to TRBD1 (5 bases). The sample consisted of peripheral blood. The CDR3, as DNA: TGCGCCAGCAGCCAAGGTCGGGGGGGAACCGTATATTTT. This sequence encodes CASSQGRGGTVYF.